The 5 T cell receptor beta chains below come from one sample, sequenced in a study of early T cells in non-severe SARS-CoV-2 infection. TCRdb used MiXCR to reprocess the 5' RACE reads, holding one entry per CDR3 protein. This sample yields 80,000 or so distinct CDR3 sequences, of which around 15% are seen a single time; under 4% belongs to the top ten. Sequencing was done on a sample of whole blood. The origin of the receptors is an adult who was a healthcare worker with PCR-confirmed SARS-CoV-2 infection or an uninfected control (not recorded which).

In its sample, this clonotype was seen many times. The chain carries TRBV6-5 and TRBJ1-6, with 7 bases matching TRBD1. V lost 0 bases and J lost 7; bases outside the gene matches: 3. Per the germline V gene, CDR1 is MNHEY and CDR2 is SVGAGI. CDR3 size: 15 residues. The DNA of the CDR3 is TGTGCCAGCAGTTACTCGGGACAGATAAATTCACCCCTCCACTTT. Its translation is CASSYSGQINSPLHF.

This chain links TRBV5-1 with TRBJ1-6; no clear D. V was trimmed by 1 base and J by 4 bases, leaving 12 bases between them. The CDR3 is 16 residues long. The germline V gene has CDR1 SGHRS and CDR2 YFSETQ. CDR3 amino acids: CASSLITAGYNSPLHF. The CDR3 DNA reads as TGCGCCAGCAGCTTGATTACAGCCGGTTATAATTCACCCCTCCACTTT.

This chain links TRBV19 with TRBJ2-2; 9 bases agree with TRBD1. Germline V gives CDR1 LNHDA, CDR2 SQIVND (reference sequence). The V gene end was trimmed by 5 bases and the J gene end by 4 bases; junction bases not matched to a gene: 5. CDR3 length: 15 residues. DNA for the CDR3: TGTGCCAGTAGTCCGACAGGGGGAGGCACCGGGGAGCTGTTTTTT. Encoded protein: CASSPTGGGTGELFF. The full variable domain, with the rest looked up from reference TRBV19 and TRBJ2-2, is DGGITQSPKYLFRKEGQNVTLSCEQNLNHDAMYWYRQDPGQGLRLIYYSQIVNDFQKGDIAEGYSVSREKKESFPLTVTSAQKNPTAFYLCASSPTGGGTGELFFGEGSRLTVL.

The V and J genes are TRBV5-1 and TRBJ2-5; 8 positions match TRBD2. Germline lookup yields CDR1 SGHRS and CDR2 YFSETQ. V shed 4 bases and J 2 bases; nucleotides not matched to a gene: 10. The CDR3 has 16 residues. The CDR3 loop is CASSANGGAEQETQYF. The DNA for the CDR3 is TGCGCCAGCAGCGCCAACGGGGGGGCCGAGCAAGAGACCCAGTACTTC.

This clonotype was seen a few times. The chain is built from TRBV7-2 and TRBJ2-7; 9 bases are a match to TRBD1. Germline loops: CDR1 SGHTA, CDR2 FQGNSA. The CDR3 has 15 amino acids. V lost 1 base to trimming and J lost 6 bases; unmatched junction nucleotides: 7. The CDR3 DNA reads as TGTGCCAGCAGCTTAGTGGGACAGGGCCCCTCCGAGCAGTACTTC. Its protein is CASSLVGQGPSEQYF.